The clone carrying this TCR beta chain was found a few times. Construction of the TCRbeta library involved unique molecular identifiers. MiXCR, applied by TCRdb to the PCR reads, yields one record per CDR3 protein. The sample shows about 640,000 distinct CDR3 sequences, roughly 17% of them seen only once. This record comes from a study of T-cell reconstitution after alpha-beta-depleted transplantation in children. Germline-derived CDR1 and CDR2 are SGHVS and FNYEAQ. This CDR3 is built from 15 residues. Between the trimmed V and J ends, which lost 1 base and 6 bases, there was a span of 12 bases. The sample was PBMCs from the stem cell graft donor, taken from the stem cell graft. The chain employs TRBV7-6 and TRBJ2-2, with D unresolved. The sequence was collected from a human donor who donated a stem cell graft to a child with acute myeloid leukemia. The CDR3 DNA follows: TGTGCCAGCAGCTTAGTTGAGCCTCAGGCCGGGGAGCTGTTTTTT. It codes for CASSLVEPQAGELFF.